The 8 T cell receptor beta chains listed next were all sequenced from one sample in a study of CD8 T cells in ankylosing spondylitis. MiXCR was run by TCRdb on the 5' RACE reads, yielding one entry per CDR3 protein. The repertoire has 150,000 to 200,000 distinct CDR3 sequences, 10% to 15% of them found once; the top ten carry 9.5% to 12%. Sequenced material: blood, either unsorted or a sorted T cell fraction (not recorded which). The origin of the receptors is a female donor with ankylosing spondylitis or in good health (not recorded which).

This clonotype has ten or more counts. One end of the junction fails to match germline, which may point to a read error. The rearrangement links TRBV29-1 to TRBJ1-2; possibly TRBD1 for D (6 bases). The CDR3 is made up of 15 amino acids. The V gene's germline CDR1 is SQVTM and CDR2 ANQGSEA. CDR3 in amino acids: CSVVPFAQGPYVYTF. The CDR3 DNA sequence: TGCAGCGTTGTTCCATTCGCACAGGGACCCTATGTCTACACCTTC.

This clonotype was found a few times. This chain connects TRBV7-9 to TRBJ1-2; no clear D gene. V was trimmed by 1 base and J by 4 bases, leaving 7 bases between them. The CDR3 length is 13 residues. Germline lookup yields CDR1 SEHNR and CDR2 FQNEAQ (reference sequence). In nucleotides, the CDR3 is TGTGCCAGCAGCTTAGGAGGGCCCTATGGCTACACCTTC. Its protein is CASSLGGPYGYTF.

In its sample, this clonotype was seen many times. J is TRBJ1-2 and V is TRBV7-3; the D is unclear. CDR1 is SGHTA, CDR2 FQGTGA, per germline. This CDR3 comprises 13 residues. V gave up 5 bases and J gave up 5 bases, with 12 bases separating them. The chain's CDR3 is CASSPGRNYGYTF. In nucleotides, the CDR3 is TGTGCCAGCAGCCCCGGACGGAATTATGGCTACACCTTC.

This clonotype has at least ten counts. This chain connects TRBV20-1 to TRBJ1-1; possible D gene TRBD1, 6 bases. With 4 bases removed from V and 2 bases from J, the gap between germline ends came to 17 bases. In germline, CDR1 is DFQATT, CDR2 SNEGSKA (reference sequence). The CDR3 runs 15 residues. The CDR3 loop is CSAIGVGQHNTEAFF. CDR3 DNA: TGCAGTGCTATTGGGGTCGGACAGCACAACACTGAAGCTTTCTTT.

This clonotype was detected ten times or more. The rearrangement links TRBV19 to TRBJ2-3; 7 bases fit TRBD1. The CDR3 spans 16 residues. V dropped 5 bases and J dropped 3; count of bases not matched to a gene: 11. Looked up from germline, CDR1 is LNHDA and CDR2 is SQIVND (reference sequence). The CDR3 protein is CASSSLTGSRTDTQYF. As DNA, the CDR3 is TGTGCCAGTAGTTCCCTGACAGGGAGTAGGACAGATACGCAGTATTTT.

The chain couples TRBV15 to TRBJ2-1, with a tentative D call TRBD2 (6 bases). Germline V lookup: CDR1 LNHNV, CDR2 YYDKDF (reference sequence). The CDR3 length is 14 residues. V shed 3 bases and J shed 7 bases, with 13 bases lying between them. CDR3 DNA: TGTGCCACCAGCAGCGGGAGTTTGTGGAATGAGCAGTTCTTC. Amino acids: CATSSGSLWNEQFF.

This clonotype was recorded many times. The chain joins TRBV6-5 to TRBJ2-4; possible D gene TRBD1, 6 bases. This CDR3 has 16 amino acids. Germline CDR1 and CDR2: MNHEY and SVGAGI. V lost 2 bases to trimming and J lost 1 base, with 12 bases between them. CDR3 sequence: CASSYGQGSAKNIQYF. The DNA of the CDR3 is TGTGCCAGCAGTTACGGTCAGGGGAGTGCCAAAAACATTCAGTACTTC.

This clonotype has a count of ten or more. The chain combines TRBV7-3 with TRBJ1-1; D is possibly TRBD1 (6 bases). Germline V gives CDR1 SGHTA, CDR2 FQGTGA. Trimming stripped 0 bases from V and 0 bases from J, with 8 bases between. This CDR3 is 15 amino acids long. The CDR3 reads CASSLTGGLNTEAFF. The CDR3 DNA sequence: TGTGCCAGCAGCTTAACGGGGGGCTTGAACACTGAAGCTTTCTTT.